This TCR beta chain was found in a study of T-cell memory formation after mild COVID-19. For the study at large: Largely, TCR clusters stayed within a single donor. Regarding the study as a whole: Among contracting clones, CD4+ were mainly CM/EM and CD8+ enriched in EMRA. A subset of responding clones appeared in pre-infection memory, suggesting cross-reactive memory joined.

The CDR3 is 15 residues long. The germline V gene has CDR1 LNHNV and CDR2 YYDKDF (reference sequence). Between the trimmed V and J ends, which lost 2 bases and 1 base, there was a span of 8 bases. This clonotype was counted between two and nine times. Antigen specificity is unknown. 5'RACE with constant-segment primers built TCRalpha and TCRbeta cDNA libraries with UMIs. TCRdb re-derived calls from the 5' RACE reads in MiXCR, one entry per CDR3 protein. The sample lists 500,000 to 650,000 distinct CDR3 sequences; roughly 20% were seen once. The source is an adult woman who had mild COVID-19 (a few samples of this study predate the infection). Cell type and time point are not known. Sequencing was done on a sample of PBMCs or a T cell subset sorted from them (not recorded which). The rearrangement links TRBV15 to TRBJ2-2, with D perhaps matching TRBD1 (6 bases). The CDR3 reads CATSRSRGNTGELFF. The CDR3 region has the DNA TGTGCCACCAGCAGATCCAGGGGGAACACCGGGGAGCTGTTTTTT. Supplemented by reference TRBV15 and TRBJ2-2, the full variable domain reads DAMVIQNPRYQVTQFGKPVTLSCSQTLNHNVMYWYQQKSSQAPKLLFHYYDKDFNNEADTPDNFQSRRPNTSFCFLDIRSPGLGDTAMYLCATSRSRGNTGELFFGEGSRLTVL.